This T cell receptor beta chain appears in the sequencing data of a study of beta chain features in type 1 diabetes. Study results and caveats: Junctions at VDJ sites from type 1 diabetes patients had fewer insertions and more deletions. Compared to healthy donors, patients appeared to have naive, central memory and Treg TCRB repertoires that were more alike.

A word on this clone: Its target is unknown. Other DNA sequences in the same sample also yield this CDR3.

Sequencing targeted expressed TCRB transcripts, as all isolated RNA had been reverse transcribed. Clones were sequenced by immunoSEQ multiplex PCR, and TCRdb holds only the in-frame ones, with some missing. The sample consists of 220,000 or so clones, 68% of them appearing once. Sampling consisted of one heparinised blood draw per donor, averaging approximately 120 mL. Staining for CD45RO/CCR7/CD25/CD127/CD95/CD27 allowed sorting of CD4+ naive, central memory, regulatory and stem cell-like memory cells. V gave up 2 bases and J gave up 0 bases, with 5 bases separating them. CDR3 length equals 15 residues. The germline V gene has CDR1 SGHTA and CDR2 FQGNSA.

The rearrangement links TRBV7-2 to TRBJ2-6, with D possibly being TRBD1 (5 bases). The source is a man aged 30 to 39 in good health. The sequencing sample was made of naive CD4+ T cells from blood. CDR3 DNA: TGTGCCAGCAGCTTAAGGGGCTCTGGGGCCAACGTCCTGACTTTC. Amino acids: CASSLRGSGANVLTF.